The 24 T cell receptor beta chains given below trace back to one sample, sequenced in a study of shared T cell receptors in the human thymus. Here immunoSEQ multiplex PCR was the method, and the copy in TCRdb shows in-frame clones only, minus some. The repertoire holds hundreds of thousands of clones, with approximately 78% as singletons. The same sample was also studied in work on human thymus T cells.

The sequencing sample was made of thymocytes. The source of these receptors is a boy younger than two with a congenital heart defect.

This clone has just a few counts. The CDR3 region is CASSLAGRRTYEQYF. The CDR3 DNA reads as TGCGCCAGCAGCTTGGCCGGCAGGCGAACCTACGAGCAGTACTTC. The chain combines TRBV5-1 with TRBJ2-7; D is unclear. This CDR3 is 15 amino acids long. Germline-derived CDR1 and CDR2 are SGHRS and YFSETQ. The V end was cut by 0 bases, the J end by 2 bases, with 12 bases between.

The chain carries TRBV4-3 and TRBJ2-1; 12 nucleotides line up with TRBD2. From germline, CDR1 is LGHNA and CDR2 YSLEER. Trimming removed 3 bases from V and 10 bases from J; junction bases left unmatched: 10. The CDR3 sequence is 16 residues long. The CDR3 nucleotides are TGCGCCAGCAGCCATAGCCGGAGACTAGCGGGAGAAGAGCAGTTCTTC. Translating it yields CASSHSRRLAGEEQFF.

This clone was seen a handful of times. The J gene is TRBJ2-7, the V gene TRBV7-9, with TRBD2 identical over 11 bases. V gave up 5 bases and J gave up 5 bases; unmatched junction bases: 14. In germline, CDR1 is SEHNR, CDR2 FQNEAQ (reference sequence). CDR3 length equals 17 residues. The chain's CDR3 is CASSGPDTSGRINEQYF. Written as DNA, the CDR3 is TGTGCCAGCAGCGGACCAGATACTAGCGGGAGAATCAACGAGCAGTACTTC.

V and J are TRBV28 and TRBJ2-7, with D hard to call. With 5 bases removed from V and 3 bases from J, the gap between germline ends came to 17 bases. This CDR3 has 15 residues. The germline CDR1 and CDR2 sequences are MDHEN and SYDVKM. The DNA for the CDR3 is TGTGCCAGCAGTCGCCGACCCAGGAAAGGCTACGAGCAGTACTTC. Amino acids: CASSRRPRKGYEQYF.

The chain carries TRBV30 and TRBJ2-1; TRBD2 matches at 7 bases. After removal of 3 bases from V and 6 bases from J, the junction contained 17 bases not matched to a gene. CDR3 size: 17 residues. Per the germline V gene, CDR1 is GTSNPN and CDR2 is SVGIG (reference sequence). The CDR3 DNA sequence: TGTGCCTGGAGCCCCTCCACTAGCGCGAGTAGGGTCAATGAGCAGTTCTTC. It translates to CAWSPSTSASRVNEQFF.

This chain uses TRBV19 with TRBJ2-7; D gene uncertain. With 3 bases removed from V and 9 bases from J, the gap between germline ends came to 18 bases. This CDR3 is 14 amino acids long. The V gene's germline CDR1 is LNHDA and CDR2 SQIVND (reference sequence). CDR3 in amino acids: CASSIQLIGPGQYF. DNA for the CDR3: TGTGCCAGTAGTATTCAGCTTATCGGTCCAGGGCAGTACTTC.

This clone was seen a single time. This chain links TRBV10-1 with TRBJ2-7, with D perhaps TRBD1 (6 bases). The CDR3 is 19 amino acids. CDR1 WNHNN and CDR2 SYGVQD come from the germline V gene (reference sequence). Trimming cost V 3 bases and J 2 bases, with 26 bases left between them. The CDR3 DNA reads as TGCGCCAGCAGTGAAGGGGGTTTTGGGTGGCATCCGAAAGCCTACGAGCAGTACTTC. Its protein product is CASSEGGFGWHPKAYEQYF.

The table lists this clone with a count of one. The chain joins TRBV4-2 to TRBJ1-1; D might be TRBD1 (6 bases). Germline V gene lookup returns CDR1 LGHNA and CDR2 YNFKEQ. The CDR3 spans 16 residues. V lost 1 base to trimming and J lost 2 bases, with 14 bases between them. The CDR3 loop is CASSQVLYRDNTEAFF. The CDR3 DNA reads TGTGCCAGCAGCCAAGTCTTGTACAGGGACAACACTGAAGCTTTCTTT.

This sequence joins TRBV20-1 and TRBJ2-7; the D is unclear. V shed 5 bases and J shed 6 bases, with 11 bases lying between them. Germline-derived CDR1 and CDR2 are DFQATT and SNEGSKA (reference sequence). The CDR3 consists of 11 residues. The CDR3 nucleotides read TGCAGTGCTTCGAGACCGGGCGAGCAGTACTTC. Translated: CSASRPGEQYF.

V usage is TRBV11-2 and J usage is TRBJ1-5, with no clear D. Trimming left V 5 bases short and J 4 bases short, with 12 bases between. CDR1 and CDR2 (germline): SGHAT, FQNNGV. The CDR3 is made up of 14 amino acids. CDR3: CASSPIQENQPQHF. The CDR3 DNA sequence: TGTGCCAGCAGCCCCATTCAGGAAAATCAGCCCCAGCATTTT.

The chain links TRBV2 to TRBJ1-2; 7 nucleotides line up with TRBD1. Germline CDR1 is SNHLY and CDR2 is FYNNEI. The CDR3 consists of 14 residues. Trimming removed 7 bases from V and 7 bases from J; junction bases left unmatched: 12. The CDR3 is CASTIKHRGAGYTF. The CDR3, as DNA: TGTGCCAGCACTATAAAACACAGGGGCGCTGGCTACACCTTC.

The rearrangement links TRBV5-6 to TRBJ1-2; maybe TRBD1 (5 bases). The V end lost 3 bases, the J end lost 6 bases, and 18 bases lay between the germline ends. Per the germline V gene, CDR1 is SGHDT and CDR2 is YYEEEE. The CDR3 loop spans 15 amino acids. CDR3 sequence reads: CASSWTRWGRNGYTF. In DNA form, the CDR3 reads TGTGCCAGCAGCTGGACGAGGTGGGGGAGGAATGGCTACACCTTC. Full variable domain (missing parts from reference TRBV5-6 and TRBJ1-2): DAGVTQSPTHLIKTRGQQVTLRCSPKSGHDTVSWYQQALGQGPQFIFQYYEEEERQRGNFPDRFSGHQFPNYSSELNVNALLLGDSALYLCASSWTRWGRNGYTFGSGTRLTVV.

Only a few counts were recorded for this clone. Here the CDR3 reads CAQSPLLLFYQKAGKDYTF. Here the CDR3 DNA reads TGTGCCCAATCCCCACTTTTATTATTTTACCAAAAGGCAGGGAAAGACTACACCTTC. The rearrangement joins TRBV7-2 to TRBJ1-2; D possibly corresponds to TRBD1 (5 bases). CDR1 is SGHTA and CDR2 is FQGNSA in the germline V gene. The CDR3 totals 19 residues. Trimming shortened V by 11 bases and J by 10 bases, and 41 bases separated the two germline ends.

The J gene is TRBJ2-7, the V gene TRBV6-1; TRBD1 agrees at 8 bases. Trimming cost V 6 bases and J 3 bases; bases outside gene matches: 7. From germline, CDR1 is MNHNS and CDR2 SASEGT. This CDR3 has 14 residues. CDR3 sequence: CASSSGTGYYEQYF. For the CDR3, the DNA is TGTGCCAGCAGCTCCGGGACAGGCTACTACGAGCAGTACTTC.

The V gene is TRBV27, the J gene TRBJ1-3; D unclear. This CDR3 spans 12 amino acids. Trimming stripped 11 bases from V and 0 bases from J, with 8 bases between. In germline, CDR1 is MNHEY, CDR2 SMNVEV (reference sequence). The DNA for the CDR3 is TGTGCCTCGCGTAACTCTGGAAACACCATATATTTT. Protein product: CASRNSGNTIYF.

V and J are TRBV5-6 and TRBJ2-1, with a tentative D call TRBD1 (6 bases). Trimming removed 4 bases from V and 8 bases from J, with 22 bases in between. CDR3 length: 16 amino acids. Germline CDR1 and CDR2: SGHDT and YYEEEE. CDR3 nucleotide sequence: TGTGCCAGCAGCCTAAACTTTACAGGGAGAGGCGATGAGCAGTTCTTC. This sequence encodes CASSLNFTGRGDEQFF.

This clone has just a few counts. The chain employs TRBV6-1 and TRBJ2-7; D is possibly TRBD1 (5 bases). V was pared by 4 bases and J by 2 bases, with 9 bases between. This CDR3 spans 13 amino acids. CDR1 and CDR2 from the germline V gene are MNHNS and SASEGT. DNA of the CDR3: TGTGCCAGCAGTGCTCAGGGCACCTACGAGCAGTACTTC. Amino acids: CASSAQGTYEQYF.

The V and J genes are TRBV7-2 and TRBJ2-7, with D possibly being TRBD2 (5 bases). V was shortened by 8 bases and J by 2 bases, with 16 bases between the two germline ends. CDR1 and CDR2 (germline): SGHTA, FQGNSA. The CDR3 has 14 residues. The CDR3 protein is CASEEGAETYEQYF. The CDR3, as DNA: TGTGCCAGCGAAGAGGGAGCCGAAACCTACGAGCAGTACTTC.

The CDR3 is CASSSNPSGESTGELFF. The CDR3 DNA reads as TGTGCCAGCAGCTCCAATCCGTCCGGGGAGAGCACCGGGGAGCTGTTTTTT. The rearrangement joins TRBV7-9 to TRBJ2-2; possible D gene TRBD2, 5 bases. This CDR3 comprises 17 residues. Germline CDR1 is SEHNR and CDR2 is FQNEAQ (reference sequence). V lost 4 bases to trimming and J lost 4 bases, with 19 bases between them.

The chain carries TRBV27 and TRBJ2-1; D is possibly TRBD2 (5 bases). V was pared by 2 bases and J by 2 bases, with 13 bases between. There are 16 residues in the CDR3. Germline assignment: CDR1 MNHEY and CDR2 SMNVEV (reference sequence). CDR3 region: CASSLGLGAPYNEQFF. DNA for the CDR3: TGTGCCAGCAGTTTAGGTCTGGGAGCCCCCTACAATGAGCAGTTCTTC.

Notes on this clone: The junction departs from the called germline gene at one end, perhaps through a read error. V usage is TRBV6-5 and J usage is TRBJ2-1; 8 bases align to TRBD2. The CDR3 covers 15 residues. Germline CDR1 and CDR2: MNHEY and SVGAGI. The CDR3 protein is CASRVAGSSYNKQFF. The CDR3 DNA sequence: TGTGCCAGCAGGGTAGCGGGGAGCTCCTACAATAAGCAGTTCTTC.

The V call is TRBV2, the J call TRBJ2-7; 11 positions agree with TRBD1. CDR1 and CDR2 from the germline V gene are SNHLY and FYNNEI. The CDR3 contains 17 residues. V lost 6 bases and J lost 0; bases outside the gene matches: 10. For the CDR3, the DNA is TGTGCCAGCAGGAGGGACAGGGGGGGCACCTACTCCTACGAGCAGTACTTC. This translates into CASRRDRGGTYSYEQYF.

The V gene is TRBV2, the J gene TRBJ2-1, with D possibly being TRBD2 (6 bases). The CDR3 runs 14 residues. The V gene lost 6 bases and the J gene lost 3 bases, with 12 bases spanning the gap. From germline, CDR1 is SNHLY and CDR2 FYNNEI. CDR3 region: CASRGAGGYNEQFF. CDR3 nucleotide sequence: TGTGCCAGCAGGGGAGCCGGGGGCTACAATGAGCAGTTCTTC.

This clone was picked up one time. V gene TRBV25-1 combines with J gene TRBJ1-5; 7 bases match TRBD1. Per the germline V gene, CDR1 is MGHDK and CDR2 is SYGVNS. This CDR3 region has 18 residues. The ends lost 2 bases at V and 5 bases at J; junction bases unmatched: 15. CDR3 protein: CASSETTGTGAFDQPQHF. CDR3 sequence (DNA): TGTGCCAGCAGTGAAACTACGGGAACAGGGGCTTTTGATCAGCCCCAGCATTTT.